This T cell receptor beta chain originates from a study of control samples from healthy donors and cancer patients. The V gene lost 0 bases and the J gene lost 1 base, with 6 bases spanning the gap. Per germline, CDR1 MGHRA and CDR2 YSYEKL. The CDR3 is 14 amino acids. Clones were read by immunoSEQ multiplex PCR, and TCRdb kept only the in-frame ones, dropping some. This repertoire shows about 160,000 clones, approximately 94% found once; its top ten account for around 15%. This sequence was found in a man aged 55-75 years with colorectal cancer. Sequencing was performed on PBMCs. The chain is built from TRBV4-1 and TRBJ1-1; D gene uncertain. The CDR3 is CASSQDSGNTEAFF. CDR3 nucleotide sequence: TGCGCCAGCAGCCAAGATTCAGGGAACACTGAAGCTTTCTTT.